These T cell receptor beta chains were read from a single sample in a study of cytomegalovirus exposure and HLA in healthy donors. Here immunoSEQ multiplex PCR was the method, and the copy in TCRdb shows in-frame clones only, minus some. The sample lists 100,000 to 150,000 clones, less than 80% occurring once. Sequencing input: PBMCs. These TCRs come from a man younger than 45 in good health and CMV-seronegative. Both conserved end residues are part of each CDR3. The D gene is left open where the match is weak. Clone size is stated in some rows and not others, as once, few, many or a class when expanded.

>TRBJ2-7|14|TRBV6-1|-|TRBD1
TGTGCCAGCAGTGATGGGGACAGGGGTCTCGAGCAGTACTTC
CASSDGDRGLEQYF
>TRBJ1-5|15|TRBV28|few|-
TGTGCCAGCAGTCCCGCAGGGTTCAGCAATCAGCCCCAGCATTTT
CASSPAGFSNQPQHF
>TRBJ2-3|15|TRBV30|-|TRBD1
TGTGCCTGGACACAGGGGGCTAAGGGCACAGATACGCAGTATTTT
CAWTQGAKGTDTQYF
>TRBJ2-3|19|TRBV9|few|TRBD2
TGTGCCAGCAGCGGGGGACTAGCGGGGGGCACCTCTCGCACAGATACGCAGTATTTT
CASSGGLAGGTSRTDTQYF
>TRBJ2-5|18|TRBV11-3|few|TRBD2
TGTGCCAGCAGCTTGGGGACTAGCGGGGGGCAAACCCAAGAGACCCAGTACTTC
CASSLGTSGGQTQETQYF
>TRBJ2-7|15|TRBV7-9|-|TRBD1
TGTGCCAGCAGCTTAGTAGGCCAGGGACAGTACGAGCAGTACTTC
CASSLVGQGQYEQYF
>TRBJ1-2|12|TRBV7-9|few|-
TGTGCCAGCAGCTTAGCCTTCGGTTCCGCTACCTTC
CASSLAFGSATF
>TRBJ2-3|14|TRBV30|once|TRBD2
TGTGCCTGGACGGGGGGGCTTAGAGCAGATACGCAGTATTTT
CAWTGGLRADTQYF
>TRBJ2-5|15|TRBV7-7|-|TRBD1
TGTGCCAGCAGCAAACACGGACAGGGTCAAGAGACCCAGTACTTC
CASSKHGQGQETQYF
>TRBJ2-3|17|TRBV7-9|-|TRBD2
TGTGCCAGCAGCGTCCACCCGGGACTAGCGGGGGGCGATACGCAGTATTTT
CASSVHPGLAGGDTQYF
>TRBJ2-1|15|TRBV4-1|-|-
TGCGCCAGCAGCCCCCTAGCCGTGACCTACAATGAGCAGTTCTTC
CASSPLAVTYNEQFF
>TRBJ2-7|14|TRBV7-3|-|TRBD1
TGTGCCAGCAGCTTAAACAGGGGGTCGGTCGAGCAGTACTTC
CASSLNRGSVEQYF
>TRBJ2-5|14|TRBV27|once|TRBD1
TGTGCCAGCAGTTACGACAGGGATGTCGAGACCCAGTACTTC
CASSYDRDVETQYF
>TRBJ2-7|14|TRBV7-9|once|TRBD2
TGTGCCAGCACCCATAGCGGGGATATCTACGAGCAGTACTTC
CASTHSGDIYEQYF
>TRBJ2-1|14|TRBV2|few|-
TGTGCCAGCAGCCTGGCCCGTGGGGGGAATGAGCAGTTCTTC
CASSLARGGNEQFF
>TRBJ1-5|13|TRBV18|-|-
TGTGCCAGCTCAGAAAACACCCCTCAGCCCCAGCATTTT
CASSENTPQPQHF
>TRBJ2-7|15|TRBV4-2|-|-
TGTGCCAGCAGCCAAGGTATTCGGTACTCCTACGAGCAGTACTTC
CASSQGIRYSYEQYF